In its sample, the clone carrying this TCR beta chain was seen once. This sample was included in a study of shared clonotypes between healthy human individuals. Terminally differentiated effector memory CD45RA+ cells were left out of the naive CD8 fraction, which was CD45RO-negative and positively selected for CCR7. Germline CDR1 reads SNHLY; CDR2 reads FYNNEI. V shed 4 bases, J shed 0 bases, and the junction held 1 base outside the gene matches. CDR3 length: 14 residues. Using immunoSEQ multiplex PCR, the repertoire was profiled, and TCRdb retains in-frame clones only, with some absent. The table shows over 2,000,000 clones, with 90% to 95% occurring only once.

The chain has TRBV2 and TRBJ2-3, with 7 bases that match TRBD1. The sequenced material came from naive CD8+ T cells from PBMCs. The source of this sequence is a man aged 18 to 30 in good health. Some clones in this sample may be carry-over from other donors' samples. CDR3 coding DNA: TGTGCCAGCAGTGGACAGGGCAGCACAGATACGCAGTATTTT. The encoded protein is CASSGQGSTDTQYF.